This T cell receptor (beta chain) was obtained from a study of T cell repertoires in cytomegalovirus infection. Whole-study findings and limits: Carriage of CMV together with the relevant HLA was identifiable through cumulative public TCR beta family frequency.

CDR1 MNHEY and CDR2 SMNVEV come from the germline V gene (reference sequence). Trimming shortened V by 5 bases and J by 5 bases, and 10 bases separated the two germline ends. The CDR3 loop spans 13 amino acids. In this sample, this clonotype turned up a few times. Its cognate antigen is unknown. TCRdb redid the calling of the reads with MiXCR, one entry per CDR3 protein. The sample contains some 920,000 distinct CDR3 sequences, roughly 31% of which appear only once. The sequence was collected from a human donor in good health (CMV status not recorded). Some clones in this sample may be carry-over from other donors' samples. The sequencing used cultured CD8+ T cells from PBMCs, collected from culture after CMV antigen stimulation. The chain links TRBV27 to TRBJ1-5, with D possibly TRBD1 on 5 matching bases. The CDR3 sequence: CASSPGLHQPQHF. In nucleotides, the CDR3 is TGTGCCAGCAGTCCGGGACTCCATCAGCCCCAGCATTTT.